This T cell receptor beta chain comes out of a study of blood T cell repertoires in COVID-19. The overall study: There were acute and convalescent COVID-19 samples, and they came from the United States, Italy and Spain. T cells, B-cell-depleted T cells, or PBMCs provided the cDNA or gDNA that served as material.

Original data processing: Amplification with reference gene primers provided the estimates of nucleated cell counts. Sequenced by immunoSEQ multiplex PCR; TCRdb stores in-frame clones only, minus some. For V, J and clone size, that table is used; D and trimming come from the DNA. The table records 97,000 or so clones, approximately 86% of them present only once. Trimming at V came to 3 bases and at J to 7 bases, leaving 9 bases not matched to a gene. The germline gives CDR1 KGHSH, CDR2 LQKENI. The CDR3 runs 16 residues. This TCR was sampled from a man aged 65-85 years with active or convalescent COVID-19. This chain uses TRBV18 with TRBJ1-6, with TRBD1 matching over 7 bases. The sequenced sample consisted of peripheral blood. CDR3 DNA: TGTGCCAGCTCACCGTCGACAGGGTCTATCAATTCACCCCTCCACTTT. The encoded protein is CASSPSTGSINSPLHF.